The rows below give T cell receptor beta chains drawn from one sample of a study of T cell responses to AZD1222 COVID-19 vaccine. Sequencing was performed with immunoSEQ multiplex PCR; in TCRdb, only in-frame clones are kept and a portion is missing. Of about 140,000 clones listed, approximately 92% are singletons. The material was peripheral blood, obtained 28 days after the second AZD1222 dose. Every receptor here comes from an adult who received the AZD1222 COVID-19 vaccine. CDR3s leave out the opening cysteine and the closing phenylalanine or tryptophan.

j_call | v_call | cdr3_aa
TRBJ1-5 | TRBV19 | ASSLTGVGNQPQH
TRBJ1-5 | TRBV6-6 | ASTGSNQPQH
TRBJ2-7 | TRBV6-5 | ASTPGTDPYEQY
TRBJ2-6 | TRBV19 | ASSIDRWGAGANVLT
TRBJ1-2 | TRBV6-5 | ASSRLQAGSGYT
TRBJ1-4 | TRBV30 | AWETGIGTNEKLF
TRBJ1-3 | TRBV18 | ASSPDRASGNTIY
TRBJ1-1 | TRBV27 | ASSTRTGRNTEAF
TRBJ1-6 | TRBV11-2 | ASSLGQINSPLH
TRBJ1-2 | TRBV6-2/TRBV6-3 | ASSPGTGGGYT
TRBJ2-2 | TRBV21-1 | ASSKEGDTGELF
TRBJ2-7 | TRBV7-5 | ARSERQGSYEQY
TRBJ2-2 | TRBV4-3 | ASSQDLGAPSTGELF
TRBJ2-3 | TRBV12-3/TRBV12-4 | ASSFWGPDTQY
TRBJ2-7 | TRBV2 | ASSAGGQGYEQY
TRBJ1-2 | TRBV9 | ASSGLGGYT
TRBJ1-1 | TRBV3-1/TRBV3-2 | ASSLRGNTEAF
TRBJ1-1 | TRBV12-2 | ASRLRVGFINTEAF
TRBJ1-3 | TRBV29-1 | SVVTGDPGNTIY
TRBJ1-3 | TRBV6-5 | ASSPRTGAGNTIY
TRBJ1-2 | TRBV6-1 | ASSENSRVGYT
TRBJ2-7 | TRBV7-8 | ASSIRTGPYEQY
TRBJ2-1 | TRBV9 | ASSSGTSRHEQF
TRBJ2-7 | TRBV19 | ASGKSGSGTYEQY
TRBJ1-5 | TRBV30 | AWSVTGLNQPQH
TRBJ2-2 | TRBV2 | ASSEMAQLTGELF
TRBJ2-1 | TRBV11-2 | ASSSSSLTSGNEQF
TRBJ1-6 | TRBV28 | ASRPGQLNSPLH
TRBJ1-5 | TRBV5-1 | ASSFNPGDPQH
TRBJ2-7 | TRBV2 | ASSAWPNSYEQY
TRBJ2-2 | TRBV18 | ASGGQTNTGELF
TRBJ2-1 | TRBV19 | ASTTQTSRNHNEQF
TRBJ2-5 | TRBV11-3 | ASSLGGNSQETQY
TRBJ1-5 | TRBV6-6 | ASSYPGTGNQPQH
TRBJ1-1 | TRBV11-2 | ASSSLTGDAF
TRBJ1-1 | TRBV30 | ACKNTAEAF
TRBJ2-4 | TRBV28 | ASSPKETSGYLSGYIQY
TRBJ2-3 | TRBV7-9 | ASSSPGSGFVADTQY
TRBJ2-2 | TRBV28 | ASSLVWREQGPGELF
TRBJ1-6 | TRBV15 | ATSRSIADRAYNSPLH
TRBJ1-5 | TRBV28 | ASRTGTGHQPQH
TRBJ1-2 | TRBV4-1 | ASSQDPGGANYGYT
TRBJ2-7 | TRBV30 | ACTGTFSSYEQY
TRBJ1-1 | TRBV29-1 | STKSGSTEAF
TRBJ2-5 | TRBV9 | ASSVSLAQETQY
TRBJ1-5 | TRBV28 | ASSLSSQPQH
TRBJ1-1 | TRBV12-3/TRBV12-4 | ASSLGVNTEAF
TRBJ2-5 | TRBV15 | ATRMTGGPGETQY
TRBJ1-5 | TRBV29-1 | SVGGGANQPQH
TRBJ2-3 | TRBV6-5 | ASSRTGDSTDTQY
TRBJ2-2 | TRBV24-1 | ATSDLGQEGTGELF
TRBJ2-4 | TRBV6-1 | ASSESWTSQNIQY
TRBJ2-1 | TRBV30 | AWTGGGPNNEQF
TRBJ1-1 | TRBV12-3/TRBV12-4 | ASRQGPKGAAF
TRBJ1-5 | TRBV27 | ASSYRGGISNQPQH